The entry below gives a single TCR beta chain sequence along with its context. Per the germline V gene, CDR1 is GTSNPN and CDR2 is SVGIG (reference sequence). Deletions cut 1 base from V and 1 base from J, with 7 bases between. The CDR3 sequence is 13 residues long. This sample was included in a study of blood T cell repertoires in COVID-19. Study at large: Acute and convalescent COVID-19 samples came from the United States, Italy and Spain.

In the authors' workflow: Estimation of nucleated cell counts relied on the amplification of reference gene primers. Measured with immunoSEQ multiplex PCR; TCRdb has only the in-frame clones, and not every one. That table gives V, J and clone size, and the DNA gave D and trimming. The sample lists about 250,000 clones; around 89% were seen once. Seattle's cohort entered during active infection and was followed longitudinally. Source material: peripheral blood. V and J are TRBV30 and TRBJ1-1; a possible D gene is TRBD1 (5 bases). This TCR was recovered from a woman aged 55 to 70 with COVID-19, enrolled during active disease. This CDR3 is CAWSGQTNTEAFF. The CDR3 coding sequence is TGTGCCTGGAGTGGACAGACGAACACTGAAGCTTTCTTT.